The 23 T cell receptor beta chains below were found in one sample sequenced in a study of T cells after yellow fever vaccination. TCRdb itself ran the 5' RACE reads through MiXCR, one entry per CDR3 protein. This repertoire shows around 320,000 distinct CDR3 sequences, approximately 4% found once; its top ten account for approximately 20%. The material sequenced was PBMCs, taken 15 days after the yellow fever booster vaccination. The receptors derive from a young man who received the YFV17D yellow fever vaccine.

The chain joins TRBV12-3 or TRBV12-4 to TRBJ2-2, with D unresolved. This CDR3 has 12 residues. The V end lost 7 bases, the J end lost 4 bases, and 7 bases lay between the germline ends. The CDR3 is CASKFGTGELFF. The DNA of the CDR3 is TGTGCCAGCAAGTTCGGCACCGGGGAGCTGTTTTTT.

This clonotype has just a few counts. The chain links TRBV4-2 to TRBJ1-4, with TRBD1 matching over 7 bases. CDR3 length equals 17 residues. CDR1 is LGHNA, CDR2 YNFKEQ, per germline. V lost 1 base to trimming and J lost 4 bases; unmatched junction nucleotides: 9. The CDR3 sequence: CASSQGIGGRYNEKLFF. The CDR3 DNA reads as TGTGCCAGCAGCCAAGGGATAGGGGGCCGTTATAATGAAAAACTGTTTTTT.

Ten or more counts support this clonotype. The chain couples TRBV7-2 to TRBJ2-1; 9 bases map to TRBD2. The CDR3 sequence is 16 residues long. The J segment lost 4 bases and the V segment lost 1 base, leaving 5 bases of the junction unmatched. Germline V gives CDR1 SGHTA, CDR2 FQGNSA. The CDR3 loop is CASSLGSGGPYNEQFF. CDR3 bases: TGTGCCAGCAGCTTAGGGAGCGGGGGGCCTTACAATGAGCAGTTCTTC.

The rearrangement uses TRBV14 and TRBJ2-1; a weak D match, TRBD1 (6 bases). CDR1 and CDR2 from the germline V gene are SGHDN and FVKESK. This CDR3 spans 13 amino acids. The ends were cut back, 3 bases at V and 4 bases at J, with 7 bases in the middle. CDR3 in amino acids: CASSHGQYNEQFF. DNA of the CDR3: TGTGCCAGCAGCCACGGACAGTACAATGAGCAGTTCTTC.

This chain connects TRBV6-2 or TRBV6-3 to TRBJ2-4, with a possible D match to TRBD2 (6 bases). Germline V gene lookup returns CDR1 MNHEY and CDR2 SVGEGT. There are 14 residues in the CDR3. Between the trimmed V and J ends, which lost 6 bases and 4 bases, there was a span of 13 bases. The CDR3 DNA is TGTGCCAGCAGCCGGGACTCGGCGAAAAACATTCAGTACTTC. Its translation is CASSRDSAKNIQYF.

This chain connects TRBV12-3 or TRBV12-4 to TRBJ1-1, with unresolved D. Trimming removed 5 bases at V and 11 bases at J, with 15 bases between. The CDR3 loop spans 12 amino acids. The chain's CDR3 is CASSTDGGQAFF. CDR3 nucleotide sequence: TGTGCCAGCAGTACGGACGGAGGGCAGGCTTTCTTT.

This chain uses TRBV20-1 with TRBJ1-2; D not certain. The ends were cut back, 2 bases at V and 0 bases at J, with 16 bases in the middle. CDR1 is DFQATT, CDR2 SNEGSKA, per germline (reference sequence). The CDR3 sequence is 16 residues long. The CDR3 protein is CSARPKARASNYGYTF. Here the CDR3 DNA reads TGCAGTGCTAGACCAAAGGCCCGAGCGTCTAACTATGGCTACACCTTC.

At least ten counts were recorded for this clonotype. This chain uses TRBV4-3 with TRBJ2-5; 11 bases map to TRBD2. CDR3 size: 17 residues. Germline assignment: CDR1 LGHNA and CDR2 YSLEER. V trimming: 0 bases; J trimming: 4 bases; junction bases outside the gene matches: 7. The CDR3 coding sequence is TGCGCCAGCAGCCAAGATATCCCGACTAGCGGGGCAGAGACCCAGTACTTC. Its translation is CASSQDIPTSGAETQYF.

This clonotype was seen only a few times. The chain joins TRBV6-5 to TRBJ1-4, with 8 bases fitting TRBD1. The CDR3 is made up of 15 amino acids. The J segment lost 7 bases and the V segment lost 0 bases, leaving 4 bases of the junction unmatched. From germline, CDR1 is MNHEY and CDR2 SVGAGI. Here the CDR3 reads CASSYSTGDREKLFF. The CDR3 bases are TGTGCCAGCAGTTACTCGACAGGGGATCGTGAAAAACTGTTTTTT.

This clonotype was observed many times. V is TRBV12-3 or TRBV12-4 and J is TRBJ1-6; D is perhaps TRBD1 (6 bases). The V end was cut by 3 bases, the J end by 9 bases, with 18 bases between. This CDR3 region has 16 residues. The CDR3 sequence is CASSFSPFGGASPLHF. The CDR3, as DNA: TGTGCCAGCAGTTTCTCCCCTTTTGGGGGGGCTTCACCCCTCCACTTT.

This clonotype has a count of ten or more. The rearrangement uses TRBV20-1 and TRBJ1-2, with 7 positions matching TRBD1. There are 15 residues in the CDR3. Germline loops: CDR1 DFQATT, CDR2 SNEGSKA (reference sequence). J lost 6 bases, V lost 0 bases, and 10 bases had no gene match. The CDR3: CSARDSVTRGDGYTF. In DNA, the CDR3 is TGCAGTGCTAGAGATTCGGTCACCAGGGGGGATGGCTACACCTTC.

This clonotype has ten or more counts. This chain joins TRBV20-1 and TRBJ2-7; 12 bases align to TRBD2. The CDR3 covers 16 residues. J lost 3 bases, V lost 1 base, and 7 bases had no gene match. Germline CDR1 is DFQATT and CDR2 is SNEGSKA (reference sequence). The CDR3 protein is CSARVPLAGGLYEQYF. CDR3 bases: TGCAGTGCTAGAGTCCCGCTAGCGGGGGGGCTCTACGAGCAGTACTTC.

Many counts were recorded for this clonotype. The rearrangement joins TRBV6-2 or TRBV6-3 to TRBJ2-7; possibly TRBD2 for D (6 bases). Germline CDR1 reads MNHEY; CDR2 reads SVGEGT. V dropped 7 bases and J dropped 2 bases, with 12 bases sitting between them. The CDR3 contains 13 residues. DNA for the CDR3: TGTGCCAGCACTTCGCGGGGCCCCTACGAGCAGTACGTC. It yields the protein CASTSRGPYEQYV.

This clonotype was picked up a small number of times. The chain joins TRBV4-3 to TRBJ2-5; 7 nucleotides agree with TRBD2. This CDR3 is built from 15 residues. Germline CDR1 LGHNA, CDR2 YSLEER. The junction had 7 bases not matched to a gene; V was cut back by 1 base and J by 5 bases. This chain's CDR3 is CASSQGRGSLETQYF. CDR3 sequence (DNA): TGCGCCAGCAGCCAAGGGCGGGGGAGTTTGGAGACCCAGTACTTC.

There are a few counts of this clonotype. This sequence joins TRBV7-9 and TRBJ2-2; 9 nucleotides line up with TRBD1. The CDR3 spans 13 residues. V was pared by 7 bases and J by 7 bases, with 4 bases of the junction left unmatched. Germline values: CDR1 SEHNR, CDR2 FQNEAQ (reference sequence). The CDR3 nucleotides read TGTGCCAGCACCACAGGGGGCTTCGGGGAGCTGTTTTTT. It translates to CASTTGGFGELFF.

The V and J genes are TRBV7-2 and TRBJ2-1; 9 bases line up with TRBD1. Germline-derived CDR1 and CDR2 are SGHTA and FQGNSA. CDR3 length: 15 residues. Trimming at V came to 2 bases and at J to 11 bases, leaving 10 bases not matched to a gene. Written as DNA, the CDR3 is TGTGCCAGCAGCTTATTTGGACAGGGACAGGGACAGCAGTTCTTC. Protein: CASSLFGQGQGQQFF.

In this sample, this clonotype turned up many times. The chain carries TRBV20-1 and TRBJ2-2; D gene uncertain. The germline gives CDR1 DFQATT, CDR2 SNEGSKA (reference sequence). This CDR3 is built from 14 residues. V was trimmed by 6 bases and J by 4 bases, leaving 15 bases between them. The CDR3 sequence is CSAAELGVTGELFF. CDR3 nucleotide sequence: TGCAGTGCCGCGGAACTCGGAGTCACCGGGGAGCTGTTTTTT.

The sample holds many counts of this clonotype. The V and J genes are TRBV20-1 and TRBJ2-7, with 7 bases aligning to TRBD2. Germline V CDR1 and CDR2: DFQATT, SNEGSKA (reference sequence). The CDR3 is made up of 13 amino acids. After removal of 2 bases from V and 1 base from J, the junction contained 2 bases not matched to a gene. The CDR3: CSARLAVSYEQYF. Here the CDR3 DNA reads TGCAGTGCTAGACTAGCGGTTTCCTACGAGCAGTACTTC.

This clonotype was recorded many times. The chain combines TRBV5-1 with TRBJ2-1; D is unresolved. Trimming removed 2 bases at V and 5 bases at J, with 8 bases between. Germline-derived CDR1 and CDR2 are SGHRS and YFSETQ. The CDR3 has 13 amino acids. The CDR3 region is CASSFGQNNEQFF. CDR3 nucleotides: TGCGCCAGCAGCTTTGGCCAGAACAATGAGCAGTTCTTC.

The chain recombines TRBV19 with TRBJ1-1; D may be TRBD1 (6 bases). Germline-derived CDR1 and CDR2 are LNHDA and SQIVND (reference sequence). Trimming left V 5 bases short and J 1 base short, with 14 bases between. CDR3 length: 15 amino acids. The CDR3 coding sequence is TGTGCCAGTAGTCCCACCTGGACAGCGAACACTGAAGCTTTCTTT. It translates to CASSPTWTANTEAFF.

This clonotype has only a few counts. The chain recombines TRBV5-1 with TRBJ2-5; the D is unclear. The CDR3 loop spans 14 amino acids. CDR1 and CDR2 (germline): SGHRS, YFSETQ. Trimming stripped 0 bases from V and 5 bases from J, with 11 bases between. CDR3 in DNA: TGCGCCAGCAGCTTGGGAGAATCCCAGGAGACCCAGTACTTC. Translation gives CASSLGESQETQYF.

This clonotype was recorded at least ten times. V usage is TRBV11-2 and J usage is TRBJ1-1; D is unclear. Per germline, CDR1 SGHAT and CDR2 FQNNGV. This CDR3 is built from 15 residues. Trimming took 2 bases from V and 8 from J, leaving 18 bases between them. The CDR3 sequence is CASSLMAEGLKEAFF. The CDR3 DNA follows: TGTGCCAGCAGCTTAATGGCCGAGGGTCTGAAGGAAGCTTTCTTT.

The chain combines TRBV3-1 with TRBJ2-7; a possible D gene is TRBD2 (5 bases). CDR3 length: 18 residues. The germline V gene has CDR1 LGHDT and CDR2 YNNKEL (reference sequence). V was cut by 4 bases and J by 0 bases, with 22 bases left in between. The CDR3 reads CASSPLSTGRRVSYEQYF. The CDR3 bases are TGTGCCAGCAGCCCTTTATCGACTGGCAGGCGGGTCTCCTACGAGCAGTACTTC.